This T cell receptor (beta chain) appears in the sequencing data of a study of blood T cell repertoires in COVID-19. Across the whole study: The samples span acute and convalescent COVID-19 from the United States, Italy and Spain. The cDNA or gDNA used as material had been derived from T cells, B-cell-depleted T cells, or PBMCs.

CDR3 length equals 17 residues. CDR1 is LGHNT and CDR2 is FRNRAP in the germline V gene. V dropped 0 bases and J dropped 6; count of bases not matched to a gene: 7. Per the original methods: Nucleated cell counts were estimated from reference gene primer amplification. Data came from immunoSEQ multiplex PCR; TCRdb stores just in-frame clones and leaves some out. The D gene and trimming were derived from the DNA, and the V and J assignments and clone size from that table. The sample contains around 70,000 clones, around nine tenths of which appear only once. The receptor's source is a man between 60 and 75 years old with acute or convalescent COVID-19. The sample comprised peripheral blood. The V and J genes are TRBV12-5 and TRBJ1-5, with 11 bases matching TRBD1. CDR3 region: CASGLVLDRGHGQPQHF. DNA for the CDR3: TGTGCTAGTGGTTTGGTACTGGACAGGGGGCACGGTCAGCCCCAGCATTTT.